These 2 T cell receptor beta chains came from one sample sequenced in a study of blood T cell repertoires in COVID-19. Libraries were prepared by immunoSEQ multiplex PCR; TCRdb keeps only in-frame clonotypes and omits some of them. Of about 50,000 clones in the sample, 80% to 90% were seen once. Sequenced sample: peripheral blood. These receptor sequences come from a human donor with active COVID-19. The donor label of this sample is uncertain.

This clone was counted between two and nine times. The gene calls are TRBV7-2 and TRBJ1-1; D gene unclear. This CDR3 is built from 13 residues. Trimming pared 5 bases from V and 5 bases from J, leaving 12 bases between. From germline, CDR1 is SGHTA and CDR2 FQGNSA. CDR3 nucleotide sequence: TGTGCCAGCAGCGTTTTAGTCGGTACTGAAGCTTTCTTT. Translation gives CASSVLVGTEAFF.

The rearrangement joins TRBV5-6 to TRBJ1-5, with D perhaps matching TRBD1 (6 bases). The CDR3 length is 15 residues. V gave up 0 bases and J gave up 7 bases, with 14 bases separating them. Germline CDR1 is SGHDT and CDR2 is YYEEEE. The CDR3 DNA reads TGTGCCAGCAGCTTGGGGAACAGGGATGCCCAGCCCCAGCATTTT. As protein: CASSLGNRDAQPQHF.